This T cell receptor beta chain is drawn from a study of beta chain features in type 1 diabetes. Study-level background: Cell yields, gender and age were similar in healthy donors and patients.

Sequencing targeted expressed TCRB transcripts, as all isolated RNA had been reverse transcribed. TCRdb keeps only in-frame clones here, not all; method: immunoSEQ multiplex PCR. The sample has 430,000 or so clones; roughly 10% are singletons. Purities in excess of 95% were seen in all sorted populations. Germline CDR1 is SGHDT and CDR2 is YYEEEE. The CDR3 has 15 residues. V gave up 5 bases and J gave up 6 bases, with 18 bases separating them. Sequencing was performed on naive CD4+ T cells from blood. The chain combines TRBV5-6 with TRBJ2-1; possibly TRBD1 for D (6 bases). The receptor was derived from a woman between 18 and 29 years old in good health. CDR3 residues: CASSYWGQGPNEQFF. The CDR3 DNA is TGTGCCAGCAGTTACTGGGGGCAGGGCCCCAATGAGCAGTTCTTC.